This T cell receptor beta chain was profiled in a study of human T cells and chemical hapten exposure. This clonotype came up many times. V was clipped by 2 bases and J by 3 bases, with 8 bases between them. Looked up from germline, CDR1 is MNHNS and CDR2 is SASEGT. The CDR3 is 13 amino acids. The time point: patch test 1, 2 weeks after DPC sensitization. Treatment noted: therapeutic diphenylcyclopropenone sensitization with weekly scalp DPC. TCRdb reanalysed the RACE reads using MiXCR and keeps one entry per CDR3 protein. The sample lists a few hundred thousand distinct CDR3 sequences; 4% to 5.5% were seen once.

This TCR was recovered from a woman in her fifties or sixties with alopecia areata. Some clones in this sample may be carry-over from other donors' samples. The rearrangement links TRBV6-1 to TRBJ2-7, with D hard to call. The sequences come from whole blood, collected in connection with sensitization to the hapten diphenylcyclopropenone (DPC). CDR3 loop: CASSEFRSYEQYF. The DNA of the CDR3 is TGTGCCAGCAGTGAATTTAGGAGCTACGAGCAGTACTTC.